This T cell receptor (beta chain) was found in a study of low-dose radiotherapy and immunotherapy resistance in tumors. The CDR3 is 14 amino acids. V was pared by 6 bases and J by 7 bases, with 9 bases of the junction left unmatched. First-strand cDNA used TRAV- and TRBV-specific primers, covering alpha and beta chains. PCR amplification of the TCRs was performed with Phusion for 20 PCR cycles, and it relied on a constant-region primer together with a V-primer adapter. In vitro transcription amplified isolated mRNA. TCRdb fed the reads into MiXCR, producing one record per CDR3 protein. This sample has about 39,000 distinct CDR3 sequences, with roughly 31% found just once. Time point denoted: before trial treatment. The donors' regimen was nivolumab, ipilimumab, aspirin, low-dose cyclophosphamide and low-dose radiotherapy.

Sequenced here: PBMCs, sampled before treatment. The receptor was derived from a male donor with gallbladder cancer. The V call is TRBV12-3 or TRBV12-4, the J call TRBJ1-5; 7 bases fit TRBD1. The CDR3 reads CASSLRQGRQPQHF. CDR3 DNA sequence: TGTGCCAGCAGCCTTCGACAGGGACGCCAGCCCCAGCATTTT.